Listed below are T cell receptor beta chains from one sample, sequenced in a study of Graves' ophthalmopathy and Graves' hyperthyroidism. MiXCR, applied by TCRdb to the multiplex PCR reads, yields one record per CDR3 protein. This sample has about 1.1 million distinct CDR3 sequences; about 36% occur once, and the top ten carry 8.5% to 14%. Sequencing used peripheral blood or thyroid tissue (not recorded which). These TCRs come from an adult man with Graves' hyperthyroidism. Each CDR3 is given with its conserved first and last residue. A D gene is named only where the DNA matches it firmly. The listing skips clone size in some rows; elsewhere it reads once, few, many or a size class.

v_call: TRBV15
clone_size: NA
d_call: NA
j_call: TRBJ2-6
cdr3_nt: TGTGCCACCAGCAGAGATAGGGACGGGGCCAACGTCCTGACTTTC
cdr3_aa: CATSRDRDGANVLTF

v_call: TRBV2
clone_size: few
d_call: NA
j_call: TRBJ2-6
cdr3_nt: TGTGCCAGCAGTTACCCCGGGGCCAACGTCCTGACTTTC
cdr3_aa: CASSYPGANVLTF

v_call: TRBV30
clone_size: NA
d_call: NA
j_call: TRBJ1-1
cdr3_nt: TGTGCCTGGAGTACGTCGAGTGAAGCTTTCTTT
cdr3_aa: CAWSTSSEAFF

v_call: TRBV6-2/TRBV6-3
clone_size: many
d_call: NA
j_call: TRBJ1-1
cdr3_nt: TGTGCCAGCAGGACAGAGGGGAACACTGAAGCTTTCTTT
cdr3_aa: CASRTEGNTEAFF

v_call: TRBV9
clone_size: many
d_call: NA
j_call: TRBJ1-4
cdr3_nt: TGTGCCAGCAGCGTAGGAGGAACTAATGAAAAACTGTTTTTT
cdr3_aa: CASSVGGTNEKLFF

v_call: TRBV27
clone_size: NA
d_call: NA
j_call: TRBJ1-3
cdr3_nt: TGTGCCAGCAGTTCAAGCCTCGACTCTGGAAACACCATATATTTT
cdr3_aa: CASSSSLDSGNTIYF

v_call: TRBV29-1
clone_size: NA
d_call: NA
j_call: TRBJ1-1
cdr3_nt: TGCAGCGTTGTAAGACAGGTGAACACTGAAGCTTTCTTT
cdr3_aa: CSVVRQVNTEAFF

v_call: TRBV29-1
clone_size: NA
d_call: TRBD1
j_call: TRBJ1-2
cdr3_nt: TGCAGCGTGGGGACACAGGGGAACGGCTACACCTTC
cdr3_aa: CSVGTQGNGYTF

v_call: TRBV7-9
clone_size: NA
d_call: NA
j_call: TRBJ2-2
cdr3_nt: TGTGCCAGCAGTTTCAAGAGGAGGGGCCGCCCTAGAATGACCGGGGAGCTGTTTTTT
cdr3_aa: CASSFKRRGRPRMTGELFF

v_call: TRBV19
clone_size: NA
d_call: TRBD2
j_call: TRBJ2-7
cdr3_nt: TGTGCCAGTAGTAACGGCGGGGGGCCATACGAGCAGTACTTC
cdr3_aa: CASSNGGGPYEQYF

v_call: TRBV5-6
clone_size: few
d_call: NA
j_call: TRBJ1-2
cdr3_nt: TGTGCCAGCAGCCCGGCGGGGGTGTACTATGGCTACACCTTC
cdr3_aa: CASSPAGVYYGYTF

v_call: TRBV9
clone_size: NA
d_call: TRBD1
j_call: TRBJ1-2
cdr3_nt: TGTGCCAGCAGCGCTAGAGTGGGGGGACAGACAGTCTATGGCTACACCTTC
cdr3_aa: CASSARVGGQTVYGYTF

v_call: TRBV11-2
clone_size: few
d_call: TRBD1
j_call: TRBJ2-7
cdr3_nt: TGTGCCAGCAGCTTAGATCCGGGGACAGCTTACGAGCAGTACTTC
cdr3_aa: CASSLDPGTAYEQYF

v_call: TRBV5-1
clone_size: many
d_call: TRBD1
j_call: TRBJ1-2
cdr3_nt: TGCGCCAGCAGCTCACCGGGACAGGGAAACTATGGCTACACCTTC
cdr3_aa: CASSSPGQGNYGYTF

v_call: TRBV9
clone_size: NA
d_call: NA
j_call: TRBJ1-1
cdr3_nt: TGTGCCAGCACCCCGGGACACCAAGAAGGGGCAGGCACTGAAGCTTTCTTT
cdr3_aa: CASTPGHQEGAGTEAFF

v_call: TRBV2
clone_size: many
d_call: NA
j_call: TRBJ1-1
cdr3_nt: TGTGCCAGCAGTGTCACAGGGAAGAACACTGAAGCTTTCTTT
cdr3_aa: CASSVTGKNTEAFF

v_call: TRBV7-9
clone_size: many
d_call: TRBD1
j_call: TRBJ1-1
cdr3_nt: TGTGCCAGCAGCTATACTCAGGGGGCTGGCACTGAAGCTTTCTTT
cdr3_aa: CASSYTQGAGTEAFF

v_call: TRBV5-1
clone_size: many
d_call: NA
j_call: TRBJ2-5
cdr3_nt: TGCGCCAGCAGCTTAGGGGACTCCCTTCAAGAGACCCAGTACTTC
cdr3_aa: CASSLGDSLQETQYF

v_call: TRBV7-9
clone_size: many
d_call: TRBD1
j_call: TRBJ2-5
cdr3_nt: TGTGCCAGCAGCTTAATAACAGGGGGGAAAGAGACCCAGTACTTC
cdr3_aa: CASSLITGGKETQYF

v_call: TRBV11-2
clone_size: NA
d_call: TRBD2
j_call: TRBJ2-5
cdr3_nt: TGTGCCAGCAGCTTCGGGACTAGCGAACAAGAGACCCAGTACTTC
cdr3_aa: CASSFGTSEQETQYF

v_call: TRBV19
clone_size: many
d_call: NA
j_call: TRBJ1-5
cdr3_nt: TGTGCCAGTAGTATAGTGGCAGCCACCTCACCCCAGCATTTT
cdr3_aa: CASSIVAATSPQHF

v_call: TRBV7-9
clone_size: once
d_call: NA
j_call: TRBJ1-2
cdr3_nt: TGTGCCAGCACCCTGAACGGCGGCTCTGGCTACACCTTC
cdr3_aa: CASTLNGGSGYTF

v_call: TRBV14
clone_size: many
d_call: NA
j_call: TRBJ2-2
cdr3_nt: TGTGCCAGCAGCCAATTGGTACCACAGGACACCGGGGAGCTGTTTTTT
cdr3_aa: CASSQLVPQDTGELFF

v_call: TRBV12-3/TRBV12-4
clone_size: NA
d_call: TRBD1
j_call: TRBJ1-2
cdr3_nt: TGTGCCAGCAGGGCGGGACAGGGAAACTATGGCTACACCTTC
cdr3_aa: CASRAGQGNYGYTF

v_call: TRBV20-1
clone_size: few
d_call: NA
j_call: TRBJ2-7
cdr3_nt: TGCAGTGCTAGGAAACCGACAGGCTACGAGCAGTACTTC
cdr3_aa: CSARKPTGYEQYF

v_call: TRBV2
clone_size: many
d_call: TRBD1
j_call: TRBJ2-5
cdr3_nt: TGTGCCAGCACCTATACGGACAGGGCCGAGACCCAGTACTTC
cdr3_aa: CASTYTDRAETQYF

v_call: TRBV5-8
clone_size: few
d_call: NA
j_call: TRBJ1-1
cdr3_nt: TGTGCCAGCAGCTTGATAAAAGGGCTTCGGGGCACTGAAGCTTTCTTT
cdr3_aa: CASSLIKGLRGTEAFF

v_call: TRBV7-2
clone_size: many
d_call: NA
j_call: TRBJ2-7
cdr3_nt: TGTGCCAGCAGCTCCACCGTGGGGCAGGGTTCCTACGAGCAGTACTTC
cdr3_aa: CASSSTVGQGSYEQYF

v_call: TRBV6-6
clone_size: NA
d_call: TRBD1
j_call: TRBJ1-2
cdr3_nt: TGTGCCAGCAGTTACTGGCGGGGAGAAGGGGGCGGCTACACCTTC
cdr3_aa: CASSYWRGEGGGYTF

v_call: TRBV6-6
clone_size: many
d_call: TRBD1
j_call: TRBJ2-7
cdr3_nt: TGTGCCAGCAGCACCGGACAGGTATCCTACGAGCAGTACTTC
cdr3_aa: CASSTGQVSYEQYF

v_call: TRBV29-1
clone_size: many
d_call: TRBD1
j_call: TRBJ1-1
cdr3_nt: TGCAGCGGGGGACAGGGGGGGGACACTGAAGCTTTCTTT
cdr3_aa: CSGGQGGDTEAFF

v_call: TRBV2
clone_size: many
d_call: NA
j_call: TRBJ1-5
cdr3_nt: TGTGCCAGCAGTACGCCGGAAGAAAGGTTGGCCAGGGTAAATCAGCCCCAGCATTTT
cdr3_aa: CASSTPEERLARVNQPQHF

v_call: TRBV7-2
clone_size: NA
d_call: NA
j_call: TRBJ1-1
cdr3_nt: TGTGCCAGCAGCCCCAGTTTCCCGACCAGGGACGAAGCTTTCTTT
cdr3_aa: CASSPSFPTRDEAFF

v_call: TRBV5-6
clone_size: NA
d_call: NA
j_call: TRBJ2-5
cdr3_nt: TGTGCCAGCAGCTTATTTAGGGACCAAGAGACCCAGTACTTC
cdr3_aa: CASSLFRDQETQYF

v_call: TRBV9
clone_size: many
d_call: TRBD1
j_call: TRBJ1-5
cdr3_nt: TGTGCCAGCAGCGTAGACCCGGGACAGGGGAGGCCCCAGCATTTT
cdr3_aa: CASSVDPGQGRPQHF

v_call: TRBV7-9
clone_size: NA
d_call: TRBD2
j_call: TRBJ2-5
cdr3_nt: TGTGCCAGCAGCTCTAGGGAGTCGGGGGGGCAAGAGACCCAGTACTTC
cdr3_aa: CASSSRESGGQETQYF

v_call: TRBV9
clone_size: NA
d_call: NA
j_call: TRBJ2-7
cdr3_nt: TGTGCCAGCAAGGATAGCGGAGACTCCTACGAGCAGTACTTC
cdr3_aa: CASKDSGDSYEQYF

v_call: TRBV29-1
clone_size: NA
d_call: TRBD1
j_call: TRBJ1-2
cdr3_nt: TGCAGCTTACGGTTCGGCGGGACAGGGGTGCACTATGGCTACACCTTC
cdr3_aa: CSLRFGGTGVHYGYTF

v_call: TRBV7-9
clone_size: NA
d_call: TRBD1
j_call: TRBJ1-3
cdr3_nt: TGTGCCAGCAGCTTAATGTCAGGACAGGGCTCTGGAAACACCATATATTTT
cdr3_aa: CASSLMSGQGSGNTIYF

v_call: TRBV2
clone_size: few
d_call: NA
j_call: TRBJ1-2
cdr3_nt: TGTGCCAGCAGTGACTCGAGGGCAGCTAAACTTGGCTACACCTTC
cdr3_aa: CASSDSRAAKLGYTF

v_call: TRBV7-2
clone_size: few
d_call: NA
j_call: TRBJ1-6
cdr3_nt: TGTGCCAGCAGCCTCCCTCCCTCCAGCTCCTATAATTCACCCCTCCACTTT
cdr3_aa: CASSLPPSSSYNSPLHF

v_call: TRBV4-1
clone_size: NA
d_call: NA
j_call: TRBJ1-6
cdr3_nt: TGCGCCAGCAGCCAAGATGATATAATCCACTTT
cdr3_aa: CASSQDDIIHF

v_call: TRBV20-1
clone_size: many
d_call: NA
j_call: TRBJ2-7
cdr3_nt: TGCAGTGCTCTTCCGGAGCAGGGCCTCTACGAGCAGTACTTC
cdr3_aa: CSALPEQGLYEQYF

v_call: TRBV25-1
clone_size: few
d_call: NA
j_call: TRBJ2-7
cdr3_nt: TGTGCCAGCAGTCCGGGCGTCCCCTACGAGCAGTACTTC
cdr3_aa: CASSPGVPYEQYF

v_call: TRBV7-2
clone_size: NA
d_call: NA
j_call: TRBJ2-3
cdr3_nt: TGTGCCAGCAACGAAGGGGCGGGACCGGATACGCAGTATTTT
cdr3_aa: CASNEGAGPDTQYF

v_call: TRBV5-1
clone_size: many
d_call: NA
j_call: TRBJ2-2
cdr3_nt: TGCGCCAGCAGTGTCGGAGCTTCCACCGGGGAGCTGTTTTTT
cdr3_aa: CASSVGASTGELFF

v_call: TRBV19
clone_size: NA
d_call: TRBD1
j_call: TRBJ1-1
cdr3_nt: TGTGCCAGTAGTATCTCGGACAGGGGGCGACGTACTGAAGCTTTCTTT
cdr3_aa: CASSISDRGRRTEAFF

v_call: TRBV29-1
clone_size: few
d_call: NA
j_call: TRBJ1-1
cdr3_nt: TGCAGCGCCTCCTTCATGAACACTGAAGCTTTCTTT
cdr3_aa: CSASFMNTEAFF

v_call: TRBV7-3
clone_size: NA
d_call: TRBD1
j_call: TRBJ1-2
cdr3_nt: TGTGCCAGCAGCCATGTTACAGGGGACGGCTATGGCTACACCTTC
cdr3_aa: CASSHVTGDGYGYTF

v_call: TRBV25-1
clone_size: few
d_call: TRBD1
j_call: TRBJ2-5
cdr3_nt: TGTGCCAGCAGTGGAACCATTCTGGGACAGCATGAAGAGACCCAGTACTTC
cdr3_aa: CASSGTILGQHEETQYF

v_call: TRBV7-2
clone_size: many
d_call: NA
j_call: TRBJ1-2
cdr3_nt: TGTGCCAGCAGCTTAGCGGTGGTGGGGTTCTACACCTTC
cdr3_aa: CASSLAVVGFYTF